This section outlines one T cell receptor (beta chain) sequence together with its context. Its antigen is unknown. The same CDR3 can be traced to other DNA sequences in this sample. The data derive from a study of PD-1 blockade in classical Hodgkin lymphoma. Every single patient, without exception, relapsed after autologous stem cell transplantation, and brentuximab vedotin exposure varied. General study results and limits: Exclusion was applied to patients who started nivolumab under 1 year after ASCT. CD4+ TCR diversity climbed significantly by C4D1, unlike CD8+ TCR diversity. Prior therapy or disease activity may underlie the repertoire differences, whose causes remain undefined. For complete responders, baseline diversity was comparable to that of newly diagnosed patients.

This table comes from immunoSEQ multiplex PCR, and its TCRdb copy is limited to in-frame clones, with some not included. Of 20,000 to 25,000 clones in the sample, about 78% are singletons; the top ten hold about a sixth. CDR1 and CDR2 from the germline V gene are LNHDA and SQIVND (reference sequence). The CDR3 covers 13 residues. Trimming left V 3 bases short and J 3 bases short, with 8 bases between. The chain employs TRBV19 and TRBJ1-1, with unresolved D. The TCR was taken from a human donor with classical Hodgkin lymphoma. The starting material was peripheral blood mononuclear cells (PBMCs), obtained before the second cycle of nivolumab. In DNA, the CDR3 is TGTGCCAGTAGTATTAACGGGGACACTGAAGCTTTCTTT. This sequence encodes CASSINGDTEAFF.